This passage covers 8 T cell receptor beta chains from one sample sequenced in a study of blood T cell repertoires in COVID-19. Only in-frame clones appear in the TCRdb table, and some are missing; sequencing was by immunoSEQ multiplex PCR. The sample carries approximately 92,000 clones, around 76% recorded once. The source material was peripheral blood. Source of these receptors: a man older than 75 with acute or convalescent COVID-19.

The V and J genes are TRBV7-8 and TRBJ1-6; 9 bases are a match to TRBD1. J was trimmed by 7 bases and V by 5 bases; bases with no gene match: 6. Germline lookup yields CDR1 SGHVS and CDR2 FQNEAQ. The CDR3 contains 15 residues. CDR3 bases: TGTGCCAGCAGCCCCCCCGGGACAGGGAATTCACCCCTCCACTTT. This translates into CASSPPGTGNSPLHF.

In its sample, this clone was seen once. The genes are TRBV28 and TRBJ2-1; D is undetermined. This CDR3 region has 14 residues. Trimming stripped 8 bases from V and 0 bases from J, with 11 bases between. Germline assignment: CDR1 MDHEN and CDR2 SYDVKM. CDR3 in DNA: TGTGCCAGCCGAACTTCGGGCTCCTACAATGAGCAGTTCTTC. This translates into CASRTSGSYNEQFF.

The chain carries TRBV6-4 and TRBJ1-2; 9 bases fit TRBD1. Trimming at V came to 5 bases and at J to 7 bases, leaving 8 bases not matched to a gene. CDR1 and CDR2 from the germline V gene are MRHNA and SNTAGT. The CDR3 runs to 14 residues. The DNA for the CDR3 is TGTGCCAGCAGTTCGGACAGGGGAATAGGTGGCTACACCTTC. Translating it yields CASSSDRGIGGYTF.

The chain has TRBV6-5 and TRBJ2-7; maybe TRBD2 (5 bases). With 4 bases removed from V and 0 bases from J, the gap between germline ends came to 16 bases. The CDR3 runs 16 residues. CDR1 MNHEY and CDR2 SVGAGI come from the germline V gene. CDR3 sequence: CASSFSGGGYSYEQYF. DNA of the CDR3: TGTGCCAGCAGTTTTTCTGGAGGCGGGTACTCCTACGAGCAGTACTTC.

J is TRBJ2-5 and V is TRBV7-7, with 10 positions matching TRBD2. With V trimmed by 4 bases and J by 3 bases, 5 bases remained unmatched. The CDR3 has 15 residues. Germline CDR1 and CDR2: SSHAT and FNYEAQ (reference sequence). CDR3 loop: CASSSRLAGEETQYF. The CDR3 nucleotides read TGTGCCAGCAGCTCCCGTCTAGCGGGAGAAGAGACCCAGTACTTC. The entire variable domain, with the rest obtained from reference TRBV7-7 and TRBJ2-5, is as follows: GAGVSQSPRYKVTKRGQDVTLRCDPISSHATLYWYQQALGQGPEFLTYFNYEAQPDKSGLPSDRFSAERPEGSISTLTIQRTEQRDSAMYRCASSSRLAGEETQYFGPGTRLLVL.

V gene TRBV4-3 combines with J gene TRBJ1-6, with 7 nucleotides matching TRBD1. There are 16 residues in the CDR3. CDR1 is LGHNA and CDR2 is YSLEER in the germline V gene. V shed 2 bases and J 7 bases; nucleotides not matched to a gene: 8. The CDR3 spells CASSQLQGVPNSPLHF. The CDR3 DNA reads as TGCGCCAGCAGCCAACTTCAGGGGGTCCCAAATTCACCCCTCCACTTT.

The CDR3 DNA sequence: TGTGCCAGCTCCCCTGGACTCAACAATGAGCAGTTCTTC. It is translated as CASSPGLNNEQFF. This sequence joins TRBV18 and TRBJ2-1, with D perhaps TRBD2 (5 bases). CDR1 KGHSH and CDR2 LQKENI come from the germline V gene. V was pared by 6 bases and J by 5 bases, with 11 bases between. There are 13 residues in the CDR3.

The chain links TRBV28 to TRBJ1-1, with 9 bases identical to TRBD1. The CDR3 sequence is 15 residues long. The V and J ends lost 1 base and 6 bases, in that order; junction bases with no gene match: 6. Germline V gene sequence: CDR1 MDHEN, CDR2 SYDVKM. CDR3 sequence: CASSLSGTGRAEAFF. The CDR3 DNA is TGTGCCAGCAGTTTATCCGGGACAGGGCGCGCTGAAGCTTTCTTT.